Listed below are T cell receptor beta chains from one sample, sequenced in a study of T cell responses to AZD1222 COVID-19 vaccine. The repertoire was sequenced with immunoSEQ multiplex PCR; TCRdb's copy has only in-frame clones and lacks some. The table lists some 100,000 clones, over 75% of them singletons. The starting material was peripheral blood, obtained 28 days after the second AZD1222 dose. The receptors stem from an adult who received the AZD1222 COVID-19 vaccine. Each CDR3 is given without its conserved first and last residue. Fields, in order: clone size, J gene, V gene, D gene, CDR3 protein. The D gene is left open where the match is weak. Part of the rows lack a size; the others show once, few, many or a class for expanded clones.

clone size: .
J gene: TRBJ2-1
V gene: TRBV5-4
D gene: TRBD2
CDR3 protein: ASSVGLAGDNEQF

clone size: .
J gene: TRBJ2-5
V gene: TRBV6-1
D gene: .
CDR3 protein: ASSEARGLPHQETQY

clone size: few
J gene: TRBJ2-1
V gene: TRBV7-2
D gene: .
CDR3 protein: ASSLEAKNNEQF

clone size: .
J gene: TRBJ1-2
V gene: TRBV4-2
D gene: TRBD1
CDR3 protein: ASSQDQGQGRYGYT

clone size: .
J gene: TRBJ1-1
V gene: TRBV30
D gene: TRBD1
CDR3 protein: ALLTPGQHTEAF

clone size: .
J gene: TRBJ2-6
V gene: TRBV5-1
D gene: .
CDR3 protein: ASSLFGANVLT

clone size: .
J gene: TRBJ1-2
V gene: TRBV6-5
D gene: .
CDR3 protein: ASTKRQLDGYT

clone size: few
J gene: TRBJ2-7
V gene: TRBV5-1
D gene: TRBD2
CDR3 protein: ASSRPSAGGIAYEQY

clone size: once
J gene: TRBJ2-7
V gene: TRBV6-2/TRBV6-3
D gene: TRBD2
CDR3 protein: ASSTSGGDLRDEQY

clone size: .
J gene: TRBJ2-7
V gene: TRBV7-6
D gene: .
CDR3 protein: ASSPRSGGEYEQY

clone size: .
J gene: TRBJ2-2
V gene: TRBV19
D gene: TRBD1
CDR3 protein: ASIEGAANTGELF

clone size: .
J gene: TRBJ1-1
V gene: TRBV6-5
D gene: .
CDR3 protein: ASRYVAGTEAF

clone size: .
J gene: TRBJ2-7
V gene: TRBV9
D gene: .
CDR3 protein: ASSVNPSREFSYEQY

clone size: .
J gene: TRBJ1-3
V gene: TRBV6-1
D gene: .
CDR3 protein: ASSDGGPIY

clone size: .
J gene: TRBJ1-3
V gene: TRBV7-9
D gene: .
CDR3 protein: ASQGIYTGNTIY

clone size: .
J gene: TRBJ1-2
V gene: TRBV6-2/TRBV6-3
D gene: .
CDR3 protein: ASSTRRGANYGYT

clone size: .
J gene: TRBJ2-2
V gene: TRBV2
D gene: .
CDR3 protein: ASGGLNAGELF

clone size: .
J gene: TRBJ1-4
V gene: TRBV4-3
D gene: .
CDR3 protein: ASSQGSGLAEKLF

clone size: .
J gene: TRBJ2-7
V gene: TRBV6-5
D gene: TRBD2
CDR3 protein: ASSLGAGAYEQY

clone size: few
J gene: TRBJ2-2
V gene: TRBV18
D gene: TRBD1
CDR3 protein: ASSPPTGGNTGELF

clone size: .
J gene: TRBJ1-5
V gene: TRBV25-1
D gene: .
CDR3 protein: ASSDIGDPSQPQH

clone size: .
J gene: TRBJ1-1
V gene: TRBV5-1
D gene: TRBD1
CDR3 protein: ASSLTGVGTEAF

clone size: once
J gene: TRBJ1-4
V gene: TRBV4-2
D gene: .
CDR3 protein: ASSQDKVGRGQEKLF

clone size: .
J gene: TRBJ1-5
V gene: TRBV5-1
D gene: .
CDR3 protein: ASSQGENQPQH

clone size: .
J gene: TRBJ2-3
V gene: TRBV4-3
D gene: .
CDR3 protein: ASSPELTDTQY

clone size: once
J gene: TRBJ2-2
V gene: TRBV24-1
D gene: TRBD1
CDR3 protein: ATSDAGQVFGELF

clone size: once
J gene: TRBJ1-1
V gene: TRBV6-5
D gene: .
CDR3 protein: ASSSLTGRTEAF

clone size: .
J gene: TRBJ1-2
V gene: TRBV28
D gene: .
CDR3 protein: ASTPYYYGYT

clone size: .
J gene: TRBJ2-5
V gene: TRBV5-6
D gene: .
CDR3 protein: ASSLTRAETQY

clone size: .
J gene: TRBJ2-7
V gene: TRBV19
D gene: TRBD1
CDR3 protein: ASSTTGAGYEQY

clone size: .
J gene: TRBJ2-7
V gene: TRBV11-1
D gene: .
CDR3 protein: ASSYMGPYEQY

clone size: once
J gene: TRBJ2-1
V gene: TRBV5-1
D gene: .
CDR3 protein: ASSSDGAAREQF

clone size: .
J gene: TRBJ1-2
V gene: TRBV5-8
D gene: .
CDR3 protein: ASTLTASYGYT

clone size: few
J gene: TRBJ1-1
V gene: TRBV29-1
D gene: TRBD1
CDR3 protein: SVATGMISEAF

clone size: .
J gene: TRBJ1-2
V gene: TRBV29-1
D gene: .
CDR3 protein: SDKTGNYGYT

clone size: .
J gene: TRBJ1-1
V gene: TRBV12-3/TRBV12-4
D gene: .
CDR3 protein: ASSLAWGTEAF

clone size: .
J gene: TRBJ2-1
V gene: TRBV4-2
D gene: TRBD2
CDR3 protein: ASSQDAGGPPYNEQF

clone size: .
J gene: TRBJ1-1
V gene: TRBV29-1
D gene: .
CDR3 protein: SHLIWGEAF

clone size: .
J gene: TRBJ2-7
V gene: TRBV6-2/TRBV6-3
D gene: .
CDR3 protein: ASSYGSKQY

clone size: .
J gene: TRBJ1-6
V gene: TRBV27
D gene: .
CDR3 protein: ASSLSVVRWNSPLH

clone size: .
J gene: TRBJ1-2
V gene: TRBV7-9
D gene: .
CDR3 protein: ASSFAGQLNYGYT

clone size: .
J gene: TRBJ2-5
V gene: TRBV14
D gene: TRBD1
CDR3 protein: ASSQQGQGIKTQY

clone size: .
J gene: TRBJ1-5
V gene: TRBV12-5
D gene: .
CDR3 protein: ASGLVFRFSNQPQH

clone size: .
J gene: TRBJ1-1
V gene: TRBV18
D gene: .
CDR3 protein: ASSPPGAGAF

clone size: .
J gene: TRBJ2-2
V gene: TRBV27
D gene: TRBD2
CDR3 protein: ASSLRGANTGELF

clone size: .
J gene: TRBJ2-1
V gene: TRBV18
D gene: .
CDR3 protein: ASSPPGLGGNEQF

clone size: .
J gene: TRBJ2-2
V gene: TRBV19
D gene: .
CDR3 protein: ASSTQGSDTGELF

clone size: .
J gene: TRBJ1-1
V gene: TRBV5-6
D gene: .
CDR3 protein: ASRRVGFTEAF